This T cell receptor (beta chain) comes out of a study of blood T cell repertoires in COVID-19. Study-level background: The origin of the acute and convalescent COVID-19 samples was the United States, Italy and Spain.

J was trimmed by 2 bases and V by 4 bases; bases with no gene match: 4. This CDR3 comprises 16 residues. Germline values: CDR1 SGDLS, CDR2 YYNGEE. Only in-frame clones appear in the TCRdb table, and some are missing; sequencing was by immunoSEQ multiplex PCR. The repertoire holds about 150,000 clones, with approximately 90% as singletons. The chain employs TRBV9 and TRBJ2-2, with 11 bases fitting TRBD2. The specimen was PBMCs or T cells enriched from blood (not recorded which). The source is a woman in her thirties or forties who had been exposed to COVID-19. CDR3 in DNA: TGTGCCAGCAGCTTTAGCGGGGGGGCAAACACCGGGGAGCTGTTTTTT. It is translated as CASSFSGGANTGELFF.